This T cell receptor (beta chain) comes out of a study of immune heterogeneity within non-small cell lung tumors. TCR beta CDR3 was amplified by multiplex PCR, first round around 9 cycles, 32 V and 13 J primers. TCRdb re-called the multiplex PCR reads through MiXCR, storing one row per CDR3 protein. The sample contains about 4,600 distinct CDR3 sequences, approximately 35% of which appear only once. CDR3 length equals 13 residues. V was clipped by 6 bases and J by 5 bases, with 13 bases between them. The template for each sample was about 660 ng of genomic DNA, which had been extracted from bulk tumor tissue. Surgical sampling yielded several biopsies per primary tumor (spaced far apart). Untreated, newly diagnosed non-small cell lung cancer patients underwent curative surgery.

The V gene is TRBV12-3 or TRBV12-4, the J gene TRBJ2-5; D not resolved. Sample: lung tumor tissue. This clonotype was sampled from a woman aged 45-59 years with non-small cell lung cancer. CDR3 coding DNA: TGTGCCAGCAGCCTGTGGGGTGGGGAGACCCAGTACTTC. Its translation: CASSLWGGETQYF.